This T cell receptor (beta chain) was observed in a study of blood T cell repertoires in COVID-19. As for the study in general: There were acute and convalescent COVID-19 samples, and they came from the United States, Italy and Spain.

There are 14 residues in the CDR3. Germline V gene data show CDR1 as LNHDA and CDR2 as SQIVND (reference sequence). V dropped 5 bases and J dropped 4; count of bases not matched to a gene: 5. The authors' processing: Amplification of reference gene primers was used by the study to estimate nucleated cell counts. The table came from immunoSEQ multiplex PCR; TCRdb's copy has only in-frame clones and leaves some out. The D gene and trimming were derived from the DNA, and the V and J assignments and clone size from that table. This sample has approximately 150,000 clones, with around 84% found just once.

This TCR derives from a woman older than 75 with acute or convalescent COVID-19. The chain employs TRBV19 and TRBJ2-3; 8 bases line up with TRBD1. The sequencing sample was made of peripheral blood. The CDR3 bases are TGTGCCAGTAGTGTAAACAGGGGGGCAGATACGCAGTATTTT. Encoded protein: CASSVNRGADTQYF.